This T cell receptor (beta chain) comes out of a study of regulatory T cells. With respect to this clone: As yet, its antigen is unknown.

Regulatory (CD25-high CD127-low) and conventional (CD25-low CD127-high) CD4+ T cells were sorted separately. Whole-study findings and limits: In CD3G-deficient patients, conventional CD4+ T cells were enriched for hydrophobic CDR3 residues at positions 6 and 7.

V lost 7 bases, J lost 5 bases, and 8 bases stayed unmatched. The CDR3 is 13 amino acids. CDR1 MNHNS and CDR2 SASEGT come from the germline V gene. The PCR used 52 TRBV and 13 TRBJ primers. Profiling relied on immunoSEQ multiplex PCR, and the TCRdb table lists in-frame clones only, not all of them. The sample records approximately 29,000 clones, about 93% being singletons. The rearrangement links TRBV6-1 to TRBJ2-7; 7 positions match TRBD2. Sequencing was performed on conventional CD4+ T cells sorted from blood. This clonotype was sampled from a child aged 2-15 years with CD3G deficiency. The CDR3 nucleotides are TGTGCCAGCAAAGAGGGAGGGCGCAACGAGCAGTACTTC. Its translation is CASKEGGRNEQYF.